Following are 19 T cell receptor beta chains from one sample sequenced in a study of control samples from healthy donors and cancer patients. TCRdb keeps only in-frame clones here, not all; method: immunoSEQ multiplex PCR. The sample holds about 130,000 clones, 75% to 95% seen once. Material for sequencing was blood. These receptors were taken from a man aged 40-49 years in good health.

CDR3 sequence: CASSVGNRDNSPLHF. As DNA, the CDR3 is TGTGCCAGCAGCGTAGGGAACAGAGATAATTCACCCCTCCACTTT. V and J are TRBV9 and TRBJ1-6, with D hard to call. CDR1 and CDR2 from the germline V gene are SGDLS and YYNGEE. The V end lost 0 bases, the J end lost 5 bases, and 9 bases lay between the germline ends. This CDR3 comprises 15 residues.

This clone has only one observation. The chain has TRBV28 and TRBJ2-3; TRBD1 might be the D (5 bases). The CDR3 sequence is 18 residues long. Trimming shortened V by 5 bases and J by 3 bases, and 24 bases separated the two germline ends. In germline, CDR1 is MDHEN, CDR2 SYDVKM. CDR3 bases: TGTGCCAGCAGTCCGAGACCCGGTGGGGCGAGGATGACAGATACGCAGTATTTT. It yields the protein CASSPRPGGARMTDTQYF.

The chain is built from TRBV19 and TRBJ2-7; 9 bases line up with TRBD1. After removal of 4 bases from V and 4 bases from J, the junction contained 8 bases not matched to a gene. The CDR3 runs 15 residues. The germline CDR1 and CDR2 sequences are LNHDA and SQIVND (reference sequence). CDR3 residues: CASSTTQGARYEQYF. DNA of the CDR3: TGTGCCAGTAGTACAACACAGGGGGCGCGGTACGAGCAGTACTTC.

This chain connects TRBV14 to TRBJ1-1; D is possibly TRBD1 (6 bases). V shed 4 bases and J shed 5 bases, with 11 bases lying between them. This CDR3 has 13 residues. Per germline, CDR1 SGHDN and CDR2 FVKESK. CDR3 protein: CASSPSRGTEAFF. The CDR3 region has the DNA TGTGCCAGCAGCCCGAGCAGGGGAACTGAAGCTTTCTTT.

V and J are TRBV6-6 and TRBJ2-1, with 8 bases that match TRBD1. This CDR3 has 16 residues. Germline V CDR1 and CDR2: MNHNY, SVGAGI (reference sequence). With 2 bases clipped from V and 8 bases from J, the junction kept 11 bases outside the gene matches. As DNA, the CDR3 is TGTGCCAGCAGTTACATGGGGACAGGTCTTCCCGATGAGCAGTTCTTC. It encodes CASSYMGTGLPDEQFF.

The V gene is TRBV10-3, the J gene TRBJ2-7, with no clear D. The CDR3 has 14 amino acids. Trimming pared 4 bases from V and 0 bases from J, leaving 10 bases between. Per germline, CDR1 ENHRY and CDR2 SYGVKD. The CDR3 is CAISGSESSYEQYF. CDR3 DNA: TGTGCCATCAGTGGGTCTGAAAGCTCCTACGAGCAGTACTTC.

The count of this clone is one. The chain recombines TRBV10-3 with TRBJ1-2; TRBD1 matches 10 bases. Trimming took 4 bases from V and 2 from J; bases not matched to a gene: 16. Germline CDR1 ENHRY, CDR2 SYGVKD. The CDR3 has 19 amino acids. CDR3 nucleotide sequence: TGTGCCATCAGTGGGAAGACAGGGGGCCCCCGAGGAGGAAACTATGGCTACACCTTC. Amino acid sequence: CAISGKTGGPRGGNYGYTF.

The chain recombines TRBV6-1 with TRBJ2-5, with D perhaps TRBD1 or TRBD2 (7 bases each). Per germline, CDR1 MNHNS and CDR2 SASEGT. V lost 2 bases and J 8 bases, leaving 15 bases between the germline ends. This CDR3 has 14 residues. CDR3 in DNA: TGTGCCAGCAGTGAACAGGGGGGGCCCCTTACCCAGTACTTC. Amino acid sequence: CASSEQGGPLTQYF.

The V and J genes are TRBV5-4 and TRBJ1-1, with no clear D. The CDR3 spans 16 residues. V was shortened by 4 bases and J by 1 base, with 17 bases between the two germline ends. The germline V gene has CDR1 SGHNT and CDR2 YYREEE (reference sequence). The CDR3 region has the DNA TGTGCCAGCAGCACACCTAGCGGCCCGGCGAACACTGAAGCTTTCTTT. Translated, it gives CASSTPSGPANTEAFF.

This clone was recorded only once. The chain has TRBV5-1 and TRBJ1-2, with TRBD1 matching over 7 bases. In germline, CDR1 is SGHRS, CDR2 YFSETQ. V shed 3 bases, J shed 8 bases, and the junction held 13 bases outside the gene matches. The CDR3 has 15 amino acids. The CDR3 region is CASSSQTTGESGYTF. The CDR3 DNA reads TGCGCCAGCAGCTCACAAACTACAGGGGAGTCCGGCTACACCTTC.

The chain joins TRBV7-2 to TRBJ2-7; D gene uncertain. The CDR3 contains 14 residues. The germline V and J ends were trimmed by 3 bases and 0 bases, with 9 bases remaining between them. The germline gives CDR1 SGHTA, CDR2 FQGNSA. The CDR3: CASSLTRVSYEQYF. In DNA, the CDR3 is TGTGCCAGCAGCTTGACCCGGGTCTCCTACGAGCAGTACTTC.

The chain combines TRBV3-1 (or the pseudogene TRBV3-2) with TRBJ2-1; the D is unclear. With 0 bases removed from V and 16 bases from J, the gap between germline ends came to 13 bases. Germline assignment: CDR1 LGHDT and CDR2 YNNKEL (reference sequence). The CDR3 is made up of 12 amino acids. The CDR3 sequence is CASSQDRYLLFF. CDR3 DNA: TGTGCCAGCAGCCAAGACAGGTATCTGCTCTTCTTC.

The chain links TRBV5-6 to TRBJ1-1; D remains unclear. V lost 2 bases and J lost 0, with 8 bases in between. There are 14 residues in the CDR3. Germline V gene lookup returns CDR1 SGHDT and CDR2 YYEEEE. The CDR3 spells CASSLTLMNTEAFF. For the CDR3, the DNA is TGTGCCAGCAGCTTAACCTTAATGAACACTGAAGCTTTCTTT.

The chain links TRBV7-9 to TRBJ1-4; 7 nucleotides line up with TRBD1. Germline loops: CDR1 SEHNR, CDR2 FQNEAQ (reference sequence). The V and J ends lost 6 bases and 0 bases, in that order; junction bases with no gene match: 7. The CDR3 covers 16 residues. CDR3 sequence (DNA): TGTGCCAGCAGGGCCGGACAGGCAGCAACTAATGAAAAACTGTTTTTT. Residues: CASRAGQAATNEKLFF.

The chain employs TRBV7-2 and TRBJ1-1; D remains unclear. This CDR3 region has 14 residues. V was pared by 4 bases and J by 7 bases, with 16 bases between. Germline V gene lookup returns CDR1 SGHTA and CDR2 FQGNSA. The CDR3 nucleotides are TGTGCCAGCAGCTCACCAGAGCTGAGGGTTGAAGCTTTCTTT. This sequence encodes CASSSPELRVEAFF.

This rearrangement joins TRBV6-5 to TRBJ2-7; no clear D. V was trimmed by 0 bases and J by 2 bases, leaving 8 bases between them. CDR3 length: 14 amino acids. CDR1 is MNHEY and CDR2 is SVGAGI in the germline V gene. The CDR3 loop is CASSYSFLAYEQYF. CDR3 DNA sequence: TGTGCCAGCAGTTACTCCTTCCTAGCCTACGAGCAGTACTTC.

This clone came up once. The CDR3 sequence is CASGQGAPGELFF. The CDR3 DNA reads as TGTGCCAGCGGGCAGGGGGCCCCCGGGGAGCTGTTTTTT. This rearrangement joins TRBV2 to TRBJ2-2; 8 nucleotides agree with TRBD1. Trimming cost V 8 bases and J 6 bases; bases outside gene matches: 5. In germline, CDR1 is SNHLY, CDR2 FYNNEI. The CDR3 consists of 13 residues.

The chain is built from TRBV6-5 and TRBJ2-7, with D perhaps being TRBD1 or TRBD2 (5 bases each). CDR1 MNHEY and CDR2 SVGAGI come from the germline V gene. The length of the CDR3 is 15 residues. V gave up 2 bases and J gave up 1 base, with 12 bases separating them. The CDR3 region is CASSYGTVPSYEQYF. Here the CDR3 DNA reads TGTGCCAGCAGTTACGGGACGGTGCCGTCCTACGAGCAGTACTTC.

In DNA form, the CDR3 reads TGTGCCAGCAGCCGCCTGGGACGGCCAGACAATGAGCAGTTCTTC. Translating it yields CASSRLGRPDNEQFF. This chain links TRBV5-5 with TRBJ2-1; D tentatively fits TRBD1 or TRBD2 (5 bases each). With 4 bases removed from V and 5 bases from J, the gap between germline ends came to 16 bases. The germline V gene has CDR1 SGHKS and CDR2 YYEKEE (reference sequence). The CDR3 is made up of 15 amino acids.